A selection of T cell receptor beta chains follows, all from one sample in a study of cytomegalovirus exposure and HLA in healthy donors. Here immunoSEQ multiplex PCR was the method, and the copy in TCRdb shows in-frame clones only, minus some. The table has around 75,000 clones, about three quarters seen once. Sequencing was performed on PBMCs. Receptors originate from a man younger than 35 in good health and CMV-seronegative. Both conserved end residues are part of each CDR3. D genes are given only for firm matches. Expanded clones are given a class, and other clones once, few, many or no size at all.

v_call: TRBV5-1
j_call: TRBJ2-6
clone_size: few
d_call: .
cdr3_aa: CASSLGRGLGANVLTF
cdr3_nt: TGCGCCAGCAGCTTGGGGAGGGGGCTTGGGGCCAACGTCCTGACTTTC

v_call: TRBV5-1
j_call: TRBJ2-3
clone_size: .
d_call: TRBD2
cdr3_aa: CASSLGLAGADTQYF
cdr3_nt: TGCGCCAGCAGCTTGGGACTAGCTGGCGCAGATACGCAGTATTTT

v_call: TRBV7-8
j_call: TRBJ2-7
clone_size: .
d_call: TRBD1
cdr3_aa: CASSRAGGSYEQYF
cdr3_nt: TGTGCCAGCAGCCGGGCAGGGGGTTCCTACGAGCAGTACTTC

v_call: TRBV23-1
j_call: TRBJ2-1
clone_size: once
d_call: .
cdr3_aa: CASSQSERVRGYYNEQFF
cdr3_nt: TGCGCCAGCAGTCAATCTGAACGGGTAAGGGGCTACTACAATGAGCAGTTCTTC

v_call: TRBV5-6
j_call: TRBJ2-1
clone_size: .
d_call: .
cdr3_aa: CASSLGQSPFYGEQFF
cdr3_nt: TGTGCCAGCAGCTTGGGACAGAGCCCCTTTTACGGTGAGCAGTTCTTC

v_call: TRBV11-2
j_call: TRBJ2-7
clone_size: .
d_call: .
cdr3_aa: CASSSPFTMEDFSYEQYF
cdr3_nt: TGTGCCAGCAGCTCCCCCTTTACGATGGAGGACTTCTCCTACGAGCAGTACTTC

v_call: TRBV19
j_call: TRBJ2-5
clone_size: .
d_call: .
cdr3_aa: CASTRGAGGGLGETQYF
cdr3_nt: TGTGCCAGTACTCGAGGGGCGGGCGGGGGCCTCGGGGAGACCCAGTACTTC

v_call: TRBV6-6
j_call: TRBJ1-5
clone_size: .
d_call: .
cdr3_aa: CASTGGGGISNQPQHF
cdr3_nt: TGTGCCAGTACGGGGGGGGGCGGTATTAGCAATCAGCCCCAGCATTTT

v_call: TRBV4-3
j_call: TRBJ1-2
clone_size: .
d_call: .
cdr3_aa: CASSQDPDYGYTF
cdr3_nt: TGCGCCAGCAGCCAAGATCCAGACTATGGCTACACCTTC

v_call: TRBV5-8
j_call: TRBJ1-6
clone_size: .
d_call: .
cdr3_aa: CASSQGYSPLHF
cdr3_nt: TGTGCCAGCAGCCAGGGGTATTCACCCCTCCACTTT

v_call: TRBV27
j_call: TRBJ1-5
clone_size: .
d_call: .
cdr3_aa: CASSFSWGRPQHF
cdr3_nt: TGTGCCAGCAGTTTTTCGTGGGGGCGGCCCCAGCATTTT

v_call: TRBV9
j_call: TRBJ2-7
clone_size: .
d_call: TRBD1
cdr3_aa: CASSVGWTGVEQYF
cdr3_nt: TGTGCCAGCAGCGTAGGGTGGACAGGGGTAGAGCAGTACTTC

v_call: TRBV2
j_call: TRBJ1-5
clone_size: .
d_call: TRBD1
cdr3_aa: CASAEWRGGQGNQPQHF
cdr3_nt: TGTGCCAGCGCCGAATGGAGAGGGGGACAGGGAAATCAGCCCCAGCATTTT

v_call: TRBV5-6
j_call: TRBJ2-5
clone_size: .
d_call: .
cdr3_aa: CASSLGRELQETQYF
cdr3_nt: TGTGCCAGCAGCTTGGGTAGGGAGCTCCAAGAGACCCAGTACTTC

v_call: TRBV27
j_call: TRBJ1-5
clone_size: .
d_call: .
cdr3_aa: CASSLFSVNSNQPQHF
cdr3_nt: TGTGCCAGCAGTTTATTTTCAGTGAATAGCAATCAGCCCCAGCATTTT

v_call: TRBV6-5
j_call: TRBJ2-1
clone_size: .
d_call: .
cdr3_aa: CASSYGGNEQFF
cdr3_nt: TGTGCCAGCAGTTATGGAGGGAATGAGCAGTTCTTC

v_call: TRBV7-6
j_call: TRBJ2-3
clone_size: few
d_call: TRBD1
cdr3_aa: CASSLTAGGQVTDTQYF
cdr3_nt: TGTGCCAGCAGCTTAACGGCCGGGGGACAGGTCACAGATACGCAGTATTTT

v_call: TRBV4-3
j_call: TRBJ1-3
clone_size: .
d_call: TRBD1
cdr3_aa: CASSQGSGGPGNTIYF
cdr3_nt: TGCGCCAGCAGCCAAGGGTCAGGGGGGCCTGGAAACACCATATATTTT

v_call: TRBV4-1
j_call: TRBJ1-4
clone_size: .
d_call: .
cdr3_aa: CASSLQDSRNEKLFF
cdr3_nt: TGCGCCAGCAGCCTCCAGGACAGTCGGAATGAAAAACTGTTTTTT

v_call: TRBV7-3
j_call: TRBJ2-1
clone_size: .
d_call: .
cdr3_aa: CASSQGINNEQFF
cdr3_nt: TGTGCCAGCAGCCAGGGGATCAACAATGAGCAGTTCTTC

v_call: TRBV9
j_call: TRBJ2-5
clone_size: few
d_call: TRBD2
cdr3_aa: CASSVVPAGGHETQYF
cdr3_nt: TGTGCCAGCAGCGTAGTTCCAGCGGGGGGGCATGAGACCCAGTACTTC

v_call: TRBV19
j_call: TRBJ2-1
clone_size: .
d_call: TRBD2
cdr3_aa: CASSTAGGQIKFF
cdr3_nt: TGTGCCAGTAGTACGGCGGGGGGGCAAATTAAGTTCTTC

v_call: TRBV28
j_call: TRBJ1-4
clone_size: .
d_call: .
cdr3_aa: CASSTVGRHNEKLFF
cdr3_nt: TGTGCCAGCAGCACAGTCGGGAGACATAATGAAAAACTGTTTTTT

v_call: TRBV9
j_call: TRBJ2-7
clone_size: .
d_call: TRBD1
cdr3_aa: CASSVRDRVYEQYF
cdr3_nt: TGTGCCAGCAGCGTCCGGGACAGGGTTTACGAGCAGTACTTC

v_call: TRBV15
j_call: TRBJ2-2
clone_size: .
d_call: .
cdr3_aa: CATTVVHGQWGTGELFF
cdr3_nt: TGTGCCACCACAGTGGTCCACGGACAATGGGGCACCGGGGAGCTGTTTTTT

v_call: TRBV5-8
j_call: TRBJ1-1
clone_size: few
d_call: .
cdr3_aa: CASSSGQFSGNTEAFF
cdr3_nt: TGTGCCAGCAGCTCCGGACAGTTCTCGGGGAACACTGAAGCTTTCTTT

v_call: TRBV5-6
j_call: TRBJ1-3
clone_size: .
d_call: .
cdr3_aa: CASSSPGVSGNTIYF
cdr3_nt: TGTGCCAGCAGCTCCCCAGGGGTCTCTGGAAACACCATATATTTT

v_call: TRBV5-4
j_call: TRBJ2-2
clone_size: .
d_call: TRBD1
cdr3_aa: CASSRDRVYTGELFF
cdr3_nt: TGTGCCAGCAGCCGGGACAGGGTATATACCGGGGAGCTGTTTTTT

v_call: TRBV30
j_call: TRBJ2-7
clone_size: .
d_call: .
cdr3_aa: CAWKGEGGRYEQYF
cdr3_nt: TGTGCCTGGAAGGGGGAGGGCGGCCGGTACGAGCAGTACTTC

v_call: TRBV15
j_call: TRBJ2-2
clone_size: .
d_call: TRBD1
cdr3_aa: CATSRDGTGSDTGELFF
cdr3_nt: TGTGCCACCAGCAGAGATGGGACAGGTTCCGACACCGGGGAGCTGTTTTTT

v_call: TRBV10-2
j_call: TRBJ2-3
clone_size: .
d_call: TRBD1
cdr3_aa: CASRPGTGLDTQYF
cdr3_nt: TGCGCCAGCAGACCCGGGACAGGGTTAGATACGCAGTATTTT

v_call: TRBV7-3
j_call: TRBJ1-1
clone_size: .
d_call: .
cdr3_aa: CASRIDRNTEAFF
cdr3_nt: TGTGCCAGCAGAATAGATCGGAACACTGAAGCTTTCTTT

v_call: TRBV2
j_call: TRBJ2-1
clone_size: once
d_call: TRBD2
cdr3_aa: CASSLPTPSGGPNSYNEQFF
cdr3_nt: TGTGCCAGCAGTCTCCCTACCCCTAGCGGGGGGCCGAACTCCTACAATGAGCAGTTCTTC

v_call: TRBV6-5
j_call: TRBJ1-5
clone_size: .
d_call: TRBD1
cdr3_aa: CASSSPGDRGLQHF
cdr3_nt: TGTGCCAGCAGTTCGCCGGGAGACAGGGGCCTCCAGCATTTT

v_call: TRBV28
j_call: TRBJ2-2
clone_size: .
d_call: TRBD1
cdr3_aa: CASSLKQGSGELFF
cdr3_nt: TGTGCCAGCAGTTTAAAACAGGGGTCCGGGGAGCTGTTTTTT

v_call: TRBV10-3
j_call: TRBJ2-7
clone_size: .
d_call: TRBD1
cdr3_aa: CAISDYGTGRGEQYF
cdr3_nt: TGTGCCATCAGTGATTATGGGACAGGGAGGGGCGAGCAGTACTTC

v_call: TRBV9
j_call: TRBJ2-3
clone_size: few
d_call: .
cdr3_aa: CASSVAGDSFTDTQYF
cdr3_nt: TGTGCCAGCAGCGTAGCGGGGGACAGCTTCACAGATACGCAGTATTTT

v_call: TRBV5-5
j_call: TRBJ2-5
clone_size: .
d_call: .
cdr3_aa: CASTPSGGQQETQYF
cdr3_nt: TGTGCCAGCACCCCGTCCGGGGGTCAACAAGAGACCCAGTACTTC

v_call: TRBV9
j_call: TRBJ2-5
clone_size: .
d_call: .
cdr3_aa: CASSATARETQYF
cdr3_nt: TGTGCCAGCAGCGCAACAGCCCGAGAGACCCAGTACTTC

v_call: TRBV5-4
j_call: TRBJ1-2
clone_size: .
d_call: .
cdr3_aa: CASSLGPLGYTF
cdr3_nt: TGTGCCAGCAGCTTGGGGCCCCTTGGCTACACCTTC

v_call: TRBV4-2
j_call: TRBJ2-5
clone_size: .
d_call: .
cdr3_aa: CASSQLARRTQETQYF
cdr3_nt: TGTGCCAGCAGCCAACTAGCTCGCCGAACTCAAGAGACCCAGTACTTC

v_call: TRBV30
j_call: TRBJ1-1
clone_size: once
d_call: TRBD1
cdr3_aa: CAWREGRTGRGTEAFF
cdr3_nt: TGTGCCTGGAGGGAAGGCCGGACAGGGCGAGGCACTGAAGCTTTCTTT

v_call: TRBV2
j_call: TRBJ1-5
clone_size: .
d_call: TRBD1
cdr3_aa: CASSDGQGYGNQPQHF
cdr3_nt: TGTGCCAGCAGTGATGGACAGGGTTATGGCAATCAGCCCCAGCATTTT

v_call: TRBV30
j_call: TRBJ2-2
clone_size: once
d_call: TRBD1
cdr3_aa: CAWSVGDSNTGELFF
cdr3_nt: TGTGCCTGGAGTGTGGGGGACAGTAACACCGGGGAGCTGTTTTTT

v_call: TRBV11-2
j_call: TRBJ1-1
clone_size: once
d_call: TRBD1
cdr3_aa: CASSLIQGAGNTEAFF
cdr3_nt: TGTGCCAGCAGCTTAATACAGGGGGCCGGGAACACTGAAGCTTTCTTT

v_call: TRBV9
j_call: TRBJ1-3
clone_size: .
d_call: TRBD1
cdr3_aa: CASSRTGGLANTIYF
cdr3_nt: TGTGCCAGCAGCCGTACAGGGGGTCTTGCAAACACCATATATTTT

v_call: TRBV9
j_call: TRBJ2-3
clone_size: .
d_call: .
cdr3_aa: CASSPRQGVTDTQYF
cdr3_nt: TGTGCCAGCAGCCCTCGCCAGGGTGTTACAGATACGCAGTATTTT

v_call: TRBV10-3
j_call: TRBJ2-2
clone_size: .
d_call: TRBD1
cdr3_aa: CAISDRDRGSDTGELFF
cdr3_nt: TGTGCCATCAGTGACCGGGACAGGGGCTCGGACACCGGGGAGCTGTTTTTT

v_call: TRBV5-1
j_call: TRBJ1-1
clone_size: .
d_call: TRBD1
cdr3_aa: CASSPQGQPHTEAFF
cdr3_nt: TGCGCCAGCAGCCCGCAGGGACAGCCTCACACTGAAGCTTTCTTT

v_call: TRBV29-1
j_call: TRBJ1-4
clone_size: .
d_call: .
cdr3_aa: CSVEELGQRSNEKLFF
cdr3_nt: TGCAGCGTTGAAGAGCTGGGGCAAAGATCTAATGAAAAACTGTTTTTT

v_call: TRBV7-6
j_call: TRBJ2-7
clone_size: .
d_call: .
cdr3_aa: CASSPRTSLISHEQYF
cdr3_nt: TGTGCCAGCAGCCCCCGGACTTCTCTAATATCCCACGAGCAGTACTTC